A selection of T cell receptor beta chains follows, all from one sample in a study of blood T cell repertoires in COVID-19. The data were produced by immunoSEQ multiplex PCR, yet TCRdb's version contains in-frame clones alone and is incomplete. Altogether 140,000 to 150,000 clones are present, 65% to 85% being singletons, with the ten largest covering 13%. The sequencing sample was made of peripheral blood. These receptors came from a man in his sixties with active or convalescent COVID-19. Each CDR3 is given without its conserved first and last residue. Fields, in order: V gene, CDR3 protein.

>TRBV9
ASSVLAALNNNEQF
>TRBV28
ASSLPGTSENTDTQY
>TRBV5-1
ASSLVQNTGELF
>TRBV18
ASSADRGTEAF
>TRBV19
ASSFTQGHEKLF
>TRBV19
ASSKFRLSSYEQY
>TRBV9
ASSVAPGTYEQY
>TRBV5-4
ASSLGRGVQETQY
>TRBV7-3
ASSPRASGRSLYNEQF
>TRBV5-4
ASSSEMNTEAF
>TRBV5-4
ASGSGLARVGQF
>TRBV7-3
ASSLDQGYGYT
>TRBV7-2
ATKRGGYTDTQY
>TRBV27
ASSLYAGVTDTQY
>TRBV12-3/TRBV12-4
ASSLVTGNEQF
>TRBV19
ASSAGTGGVFFYGYT
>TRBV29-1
SVELAGGLGETQY
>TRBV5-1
ASSLISGPYNEQF
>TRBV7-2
ASGPVGTDTQY
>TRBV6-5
ASSSRAGYGYT
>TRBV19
ASSIVSPPRNIQY
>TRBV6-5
ASSRGKAGSVEQF
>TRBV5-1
ASSRGYSETQY
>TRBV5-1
ASSSGQVTEAF
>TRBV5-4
ASSPTGQETQY
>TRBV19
ASSPTGGGQPQH
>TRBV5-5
ASSAVAGGYT
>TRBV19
ASSSQGSNQPQH
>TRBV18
ASSAASGQREAF
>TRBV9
ASSVERAFTGELF
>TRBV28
ASSLIQKFYEQY
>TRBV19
ASIGGRQGYYEQY
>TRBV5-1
ASSFFQGPREEQY
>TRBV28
ASSWPNLTSGRPSSYEQY
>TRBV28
ASQDRGQTYNSPLH
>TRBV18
ASSPTRTGGYEQY
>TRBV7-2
ASSLATEYGYT
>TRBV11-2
ASTLDRGYTDTQY
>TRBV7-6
ASSPRAGQGESGNQPQH
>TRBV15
ATSRVSDQPQH
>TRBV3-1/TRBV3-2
ASSPRERDYEQY
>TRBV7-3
ASKGLAGDNEQF
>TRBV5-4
ASSPESETQY
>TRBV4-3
ASSQAGRLQETQY
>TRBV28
ASSLLDNPEAF
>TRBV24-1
ATSDATSSGSQETQY
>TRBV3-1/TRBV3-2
ASSQGAAPNYGYT
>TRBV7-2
ASSLAGTDSTDTQY
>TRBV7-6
ASSPGWSSYNEQF
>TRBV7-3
ASSLGSGGIETQY
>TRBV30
AWSEGDRDSLRDEQY